This T cell receptor (beta chain) was obtained from a study of shared clonotypes between healthy human individuals. Turning to the study itself: Those who served as donors were two women and three men between the ages of 18 and 49.

This clone was detected once. This specimen includes other DNA sequences encoding the same CDR3. Profiled with immunoSEQ multiplex PCR; TCRdb holds only in-frame clones, not every one. The data hold 2 million to 2.5 million clones, with about 92% observed a single time. Looked up from germline, CDR1 is SGHRS and CDR2 is YFSETQ. Trimming shortened V by 4 bases and J by 1 base, and 12 bases separated the two germline ends. The CDR3 spans 15 residues. V and J are TRBV5-1 and TRBJ1-3, with D possibly matching TRBD1 (6 bases). The specimen was naive CD4+ T cells from PBMCs. Subset in this sample: CD45RA+ positively selected. The clonotype was recovered from a man aged 18 to 30 in good health. Some clones in this sample may be carry-over from other donors' samples. The CDR3 region has the DNA TGCGCCAGCAGCCCGCTCACAGGGTCTGGAAACACCATATATTTT. This encodes CASSPLTGSGNTIYF.